The 21 T cell receptor beta chains given below trace back to one sample, sequenced in a study of CD8+ T cells in alopecia areata. Extracted RNA was reverse transcribed, and the resulting cDNA served as sequencing template. TCRdb's copy holds only in-frame clones and misses some; the assay was immunoSEQ multiplex PCR. The profile covers approximately 140,000 clones, with around 50% appearing a single time and about 6.3% taken by the ten largest. The sequenced sample was CD4+ T cells sorted from blood. Source of these receptors: a human donor with alopecia areata.

This clone was picked up a small number of times. The rearrangement uses TRBV7-9 and TRBJ2-7; possibly TRBD1 or TRBD2 for D (5 bases each). V was shortened by 4 bases and J by 5 bases, with 15 bases between the two germline ends. Germline-derived CDR1 and CDR2 are SEHNR and FQNEAQ (reference sequence). The CDR3 spans 14 residues. The CDR3 DNA follows: TGTGCCAGCAGCTCCCAATGGGGGACCGACGAGCAGTACTTC. The encoded protein is CASSSQWGTDEQYF. Based on the CDR3 plus reference TRBV7-9 and TRBJ2-7, the full variable domain is DTGVSQNPRHKITKRGQNVTFRCDPISEHNRLYWYRQTLGQGPEFLTYFQNEAQLEKSRLLSDRFSAERPKGSFSTLEIQRTEQGDSAMYLCASSSQWGTDEQYFGPGTRLTVT.

V and J are TRBV4-1 and TRBJ2-3; 10 bases match TRBD2. The CDR3 is 16 residues long. The V gene end was trimmed by 4 bases and the J gene end by 5 bases; junction bases not matched to a gene: 9. Germline V gene data show CDR1 as MGHRA and CDR2 as YSYEKL. The DNA for the CDR3 is TGCGCCAGCAGCCCCCTAGCGGGAGCGCGGGGAGATACGCAGTATTTT. As protein: CASSPLAGARGDTQYF.

The chain couples TRBV4-1 to TRBJ1-5; D not resolved. There are 17 residues in the CDR3. V gave up 1 base and J gave up 4 bases, with 17 bases separating them. CDR1 and CDR2 from the germline V gene are MGHRA and YSYEKL. The DNA for the CDR3 is TGCGCCAGCAGCCAAGTCGACATGGGCCTCTCAAATCAGCCCCAGCATTTT. This translates into CASSQVDMGLSNQPQHF.

V gene TRBV6-5 combines with J gene TRBJ2-7, with D perhaps given as TRBD1 or TRBD2 (7 bases each). This CDR3 comprises 15 residues. Germline V gene sequence: CDR1 MNHEY, CDR2 SVGAGI. Trimming shortened V by 6 bases and J by 4 bases, and 19 bases separated the two germline ends. This CDR3 reads CASSPGEGARYEQYF. In nucleotides, the CDR3 is TGTGCCAGCAGCCCAGGGGAGGGGGCGCGGTACGAGCAGTACTTC.

The rearrangement uses TRBV28 and TRBJ2-1; D remains unclear. Looked up from germline, CDR1 is MDHEN and CDR2 is SYDVKM. V was trimmed by 5 bases and J by 5 bases, leaving 7 bases between them. This CDR3 contains 12 residues. The CDR3 DNA sequence: TGTGCCAGCAGTCCGCAGGACAATGAGCAGTTCTTC. It specifies CASSPQDNEQFF.

CDR3 residues: CAWLGVSSGANVLTF. CDR3 coding DNA: TGTGCCTGGCTGGGCGTAAGCTCTGGGGCCAACGTCCTGACTTTC. The chain joins TRBV30 to TRBJ2-6; D gene uncertain. CDR3 size: 15 residues. Germline CDR1 GTSNPN, CDR2 SVGIG (reference sequence). The ends were cut back, 5 bases at V and 0 bases at J, with 11 bases in the middle.

The chain has TRBV5-1 and TRBJ1-3; D gene ambiguous. The CDR3 runs to 18 residues. Germline V CDR1 and CDR2: SGHRS, YFSETQ. Trimming removed 1 base from V and 1 base from J, with 18 bases in between. CDR3 sequence reads: CASSLFSGRSGSGNTIYF. CDR3 in DNA: TGCGCCAGCAGCTTGTTTTCCGGGAGGTCGGGGTCTGGAAACACCATATATTTT.

V and J are TRBV29-1 and TRBJ2-7; a possible D gene is TRBD2 (7 bases). In germline, CDR1 is SQVTM, CDR2 ANQGSEA. Trimming removed 3 bases at V and 6 bases at J, with 18 bases between. This CDR3 comprises 14 residues. The DNA for the CDR3 is TGCAGCGTTGAGATGGGGGGGGCCGGAATCGAGCAGTACTTC. It codes for CSVEMGGAGIEQYF.

The chain carries TRBV29-1 and TRBJ2-7; 11 bases line up with TRBD2. The germline V gene has CDR1 SQVTM and CDR2 ANQGSEA. The junction had 3 bases not matched to a gene; V was cut back by 6 bases and J by 2 bases. The CDR3 is made up of 13 amino acids. The CDR3: CSVLAGGAYEQYF. The CDR3 DNA follows: TGCAGCGTCCTAGCGGGGGGAGCCTACGAGCAGTACTTC.

This clone was detected only a few times. Distinct nucleotide sequences in the sample also encode this CDR3. V usage is TRBV29-1 and J usage is TRBJ2-1, with no clear D. Trimming pared 4 bases from V and 3 bases from J, leaving 1 base between. This CDR3 is built from 10 residues. The germline V gene encodes CDR1 SQVTM and CDR2 ANQGSEA. CDR3 bases: TGCAGCGTTGGCTACAATGAGCAGTTCTTC. Translation gives CSVGYNEQFF.

This clone turned up a few times. The rearrangement links TRBV5-1 to TRBJ2-3, with 8 nucleotides matching TRBD1. The CDR3 runs to 17 residues. Trimming removed 3 bases from V and 2 bases from J; junction bases left unmatched: 11. The germline V gene encodes CDR1 SGHRS and CDR2 YFSETQ. CDR3 loop: CASSSEPRDRTTDTQYF. In DNA form, the CDR3 reads TGCGCCAGCAGCTCCGAACCCCGGGACAGGACCACAGATACGCAGTATTTT.

The chain links TRBV6-5 to TRBJ1-3; D is unclear. The germline V and J ends were trimmed by 6 bases and 2 bases, with 5 bases remaining between them. The CDR3 has 12 residues. The germline CDR1 and CDR2 sequences are MNHEY and SVGAGI. In DNA form, the CDR3 reads TGTGCCAGCAGAGGAACTGGAAACACCATATATTTT. Encoded protein: CASRGTGNTIYF.

CDR3 residues: CSALNTDTQYF. CDR3 DNA: TGCAGTGCTTTAAACACAGATACGCAGTATTTT. The genes are TRBV20-1 and TRBJ2-3; no definite D call. Deletions cut 5 bases from V and 2 bases from J, with 5 bases between. Germline values: CDR1 DFQATT, CDR2 SNEGSKA (reference sequence). The CDR3 spans 11 residues.

The gene calls are TRBV5-1 and TRBJ2-5; 7 nucleotides match TRBD1. The CDR3 loop spans 14 amino acids. CDR1 is SGHRS and CDR2 is YFSETQ in the germline V gene. Germline trimming cut 1 base from V and 2 bases from J; bases unmatched to any gene: 2. The CDR3 loop reads CASSLRQGQETQYF. The CDR3 DNA sequence: TGCGCCAGCAGCTTGAGACAGGGTCAAGAGACCCAGTACTTC.

The chain combines TRBV27 with TRBJ2-3; either TRBD1 or TRBD2 may supply D (5 bases each). CDR3 length equals 13 residues. Germline V gene sequence: CDR1 MNHEY, CDR2 SMNVEV (reference sequence). With 2 bases removed from V and 5 bases from J, the gap between germline ends came to 8 bases. Here the CDR3 DNA reads TGTGCCAGCAGTTTAGGGACCCAAGATACGCAGTATTTT. Protein: CASSLGTQDTQYF.

This chain links TRBV19 with TRBJ2-7; the match to TRBD1 covers 7 bases. CDR1 is LNHDA and CDR2 is SQIVND in the germline V gene (reference sequence). V trimming: 1 base; J trimming: 4 bases; junction bases outside the gene matches: 4. The CDR3 has 14 amino acids. The CDR3, as DNA: TGTGCCAGTAGTATAGGGACAGGACTTTACGAGCAGTACTTC. This gives the protein CASSIGTGLYEQYF.

The chain is built from TRBV5-1 and TRBJ2-6, with D unclear. The germline V gene has CDR1 SGHRS and CDR2 YFSETQ. V was clipped by 4 bases and J by 0 bases, with 8 bases between them. This CDR3 has 15 amino acids. The DNA for the CDR3 is TGCGCCAGCAGCGCGGCAGCCTCTGGGGCCAACGTCCTGACTTTC. It is translated as CASSAAASGANVLTF.

This chain connects TRBV29-1 to TRBJ2-3; D not certain. The V gene's germline CDR1 is SQVTM and CDR2 ANQGSEA. Trimming took off 3 bases at V and 6 bases at J, with 13 bases between the two ends. The CDR3 extends over 13 amino acids. The CDR3 region is CSVERLTGDTQYF. CDR3 coding DNA: TGCAGCGTTGAGAGGTTAACCGGGGATACGCAGTATTTT.

The V and J genes are TRBV27 and TRBJ2-1; D not resolved. The CDR3 loop spans 13 amino acids. Trimming pared 3 bases from V and 7 bases from J, leaving 10 bases between. The germline gives CDR1 MNHEY, CDR2 SMNVEV (reference sequence). This CDR3 is CASSFGVRNEQFF. The DNA of the CDR3 is TGTGCCAGCAGTTTTGGGGTTAGAAATGAGCAGTTCTTC.

The chain carries TRBV29-1 and TRBJ2-3; 8 nucleotides align to TRBD2. The CDR3 covers 13 residues. V shed 6 bases, J shed 6 bases, and the junction held 8 bases outside the gene matches. CDR1 SQVTM and CDR2 ANQGSEA come from the germline V gene. The CDR3 sequence is CSVLGLAHDTQYF. Written as DNA, the CDR3 is TGCAGCGTACTTGGACTAGCTCACGATACGCAGTATTTT.

The J gene is TRBJ1-2, the V gene TRBV4-1; tentatively, D is TRBD1 (5 bases). The CDR3 is 15 amino acids. Germline CDR1 reads MGHRA; CDR2 reads YSYEKL. Deletions cut 0 bases from V and 2 bases from J, with 10 bases between. The CDR3 spells CASSQELGRNYGYTF. The CDR3, as DNA: TGCGCCAGCAGCCAAGAATTGGGACGCAACTATGGCTACACCTTC.